A single TCR beta chain is shown here with its context. Source study methods: By means of reference gene primer amplification, nucleated cell counts were estimated. Profiling relied on immunoSEQ multiplex PCR, and the TCRdb table lists in-frame clones only, not all of them. V and J calls and clone size are as listed in that table; D and trimming were resolved from the DNA. The profile shows tens of thousands of clones, roughly 90% of them singletons. CDR1 and CDR2 (germline): LNHDA, SQIVND (reference sequence). The CDR3 contains 15 residues. V was trimmed by 0 bases and J by 1 base, leaving 8 bases between them. This entry is derived from a study of blood T cell repertoires in COVID-19. Study as a whole: Samples of COVID-19 (acute and convalescent) were obtained from the United States, Italy and Spain. T cells, B-cell-depleted T cells, or PBMCs supplied cDNA or gDNA.

The TCR originated in a woman older than 75 with active or convalescent COVID-19. The chain has TRBV19 and TRBJ2-3; the D is unclear. The specimen sequenced was peripheral blood. Here the CDR3 reads CASSIDIGRTDTQYF. For the CDR3, the DNA is TGTGCCAGTAGTATAGATATTGGGCGCACAGATACGCAGTATTTT.